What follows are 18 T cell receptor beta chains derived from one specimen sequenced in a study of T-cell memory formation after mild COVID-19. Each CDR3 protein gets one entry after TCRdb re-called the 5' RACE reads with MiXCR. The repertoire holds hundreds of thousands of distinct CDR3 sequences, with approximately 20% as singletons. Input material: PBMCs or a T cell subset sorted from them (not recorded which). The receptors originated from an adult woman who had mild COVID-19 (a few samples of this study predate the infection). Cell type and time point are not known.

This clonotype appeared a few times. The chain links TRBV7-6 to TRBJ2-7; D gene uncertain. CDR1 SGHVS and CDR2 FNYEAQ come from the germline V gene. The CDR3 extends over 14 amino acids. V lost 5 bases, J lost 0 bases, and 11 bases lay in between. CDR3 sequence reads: CASSAGSSSYEQYF. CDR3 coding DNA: TGTGCCAGCAGCGCTGGTTCTAGCTCCTACGAGCAGTACTTC.

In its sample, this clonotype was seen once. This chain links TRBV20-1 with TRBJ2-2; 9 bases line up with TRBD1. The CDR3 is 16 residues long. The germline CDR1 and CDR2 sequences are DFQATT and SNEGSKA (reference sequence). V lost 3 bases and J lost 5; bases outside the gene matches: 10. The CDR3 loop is CSARVTGGTGTGELFF. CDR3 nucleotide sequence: TGCAGTGCTAGGGTCACAGGGGGCACGGGGACCGGGGAGCTGTTTTTT.

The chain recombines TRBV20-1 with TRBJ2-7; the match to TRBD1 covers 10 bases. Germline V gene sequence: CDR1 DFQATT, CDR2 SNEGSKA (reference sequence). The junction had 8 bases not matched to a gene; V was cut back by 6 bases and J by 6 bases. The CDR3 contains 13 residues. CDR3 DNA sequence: TGCAGTGCCGGGGACAGGGGTTGGAGCGAGCAGTACTTC. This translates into CSAGDRGWSEQYF.

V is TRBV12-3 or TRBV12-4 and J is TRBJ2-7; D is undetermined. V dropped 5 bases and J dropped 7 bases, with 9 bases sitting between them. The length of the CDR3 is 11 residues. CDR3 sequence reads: CASSHGVEQYF. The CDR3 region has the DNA TGTGCCAGCAGTCATGGGGTGGAGCAGTACTTC.

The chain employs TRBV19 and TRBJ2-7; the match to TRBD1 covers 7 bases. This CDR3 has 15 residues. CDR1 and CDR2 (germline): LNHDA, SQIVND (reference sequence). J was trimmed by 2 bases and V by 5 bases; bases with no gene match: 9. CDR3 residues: CASSWAEQGAYEQYF. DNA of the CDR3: TGTGCCAGTAGTTGGGCCGAGCAGGGGGCCTACGAGCAGTACTTC.

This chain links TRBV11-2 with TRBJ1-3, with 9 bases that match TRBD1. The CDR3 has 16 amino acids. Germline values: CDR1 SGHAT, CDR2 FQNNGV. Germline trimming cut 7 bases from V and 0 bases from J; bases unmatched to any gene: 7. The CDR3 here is CASIPGTGYSGNTIYF. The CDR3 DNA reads TGTGCCAGCATCCCGGGGACAGGGTACTCTGGAAACACCATATATTTT.

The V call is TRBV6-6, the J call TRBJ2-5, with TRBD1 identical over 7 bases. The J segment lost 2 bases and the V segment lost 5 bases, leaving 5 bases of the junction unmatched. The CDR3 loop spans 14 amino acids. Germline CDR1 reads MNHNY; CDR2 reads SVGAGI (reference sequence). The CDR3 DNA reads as TGTGCCAGCAGTCAGACAGGGCAACAAGAGACCCAGTACTTC. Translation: CASSQTGQQETQYF.

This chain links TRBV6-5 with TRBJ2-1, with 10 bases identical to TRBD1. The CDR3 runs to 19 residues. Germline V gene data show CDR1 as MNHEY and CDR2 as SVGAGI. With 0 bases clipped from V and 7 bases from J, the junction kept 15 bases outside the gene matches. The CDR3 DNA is TGTGCCAGCAGTTACTCCTCCAAGTTCCTGGGACAGGGGTTTAATGAGCAGTTCTTC. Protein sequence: CASSYSSKFLGQGFNEQFF.

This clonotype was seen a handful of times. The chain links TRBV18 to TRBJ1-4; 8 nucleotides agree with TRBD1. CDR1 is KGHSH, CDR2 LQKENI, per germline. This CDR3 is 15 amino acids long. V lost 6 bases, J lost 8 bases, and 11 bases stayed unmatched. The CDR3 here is CASSPGTGPSEKLFF. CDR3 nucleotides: TGTGCCAGCTCCCCCGGGACAGGTCCGTCAGAAAAACTGTTTTTT. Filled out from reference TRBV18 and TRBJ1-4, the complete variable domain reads NAGVMQNPRHLVRRRGQEARLRCSPMKGHSHVYWYRQLPEEGLKFMVYLQKENIIDESGMPKERFSAEFPKEGPSILRIQQVVRGDSAAYFCASSPGTGPSEKLFFGSGTQLSVL.

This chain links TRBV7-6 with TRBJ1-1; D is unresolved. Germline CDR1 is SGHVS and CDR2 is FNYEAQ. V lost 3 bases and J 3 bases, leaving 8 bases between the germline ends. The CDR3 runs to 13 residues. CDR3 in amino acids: CASSFRLDTEAFF. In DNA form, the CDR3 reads TGTGCCAGCAGCTTCCGTCTAGACACTGAAGCTTTCTTT. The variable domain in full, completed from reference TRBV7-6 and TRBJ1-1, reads GAGVSQSPRYKVTKRGQDVALRCDPISGHVSLYWYRQALGQGPEFLTYFNYEAQQDKSGLPNDRFSAERPEGSISTLTIQRTEQRDSAMYRCASSFRLDTEAFFGQGTRLTVV.

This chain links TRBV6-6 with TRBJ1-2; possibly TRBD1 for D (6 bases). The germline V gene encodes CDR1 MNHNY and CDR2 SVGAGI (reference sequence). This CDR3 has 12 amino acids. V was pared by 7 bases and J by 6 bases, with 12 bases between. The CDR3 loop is CASTLGGNGYTF. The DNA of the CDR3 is TGTGCCAGCACCCTAGGGGGGAATGGCTACACCTTC.

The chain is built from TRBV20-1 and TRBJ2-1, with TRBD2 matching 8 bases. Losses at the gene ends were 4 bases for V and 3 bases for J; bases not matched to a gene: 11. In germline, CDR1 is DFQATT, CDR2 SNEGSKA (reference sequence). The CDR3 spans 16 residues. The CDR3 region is CSATPLESGSYNEQFF. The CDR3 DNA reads TGCAGTGCTACCCCGCTGGAAAGCGGGAGCTACAATGAGCAGTTCTTC.

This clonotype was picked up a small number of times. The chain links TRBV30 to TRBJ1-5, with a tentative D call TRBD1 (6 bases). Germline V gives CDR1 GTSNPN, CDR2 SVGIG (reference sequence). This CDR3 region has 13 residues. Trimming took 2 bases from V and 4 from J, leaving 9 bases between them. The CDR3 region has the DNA TGTGCCTGGAGTCGCCAGGGGAATCAGCCCCAGCATTTT. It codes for CAWSRQGNQPQHF.

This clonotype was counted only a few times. The chain's CDR3 is CASSRWTENTEAFF. CDR3 in DNA: TGTGCCAGCAGCAGATGGACAGAGAACACTGAAGCTTTCTTT. The V gene is TRBV7-8, the J gene TRBJ1-1, with a weak D call TRBD1 (6 bases). The germline V and J ends were trimmed by 5 bases and 1 base, with 11 bases remaining between them. CDR1 and CDR2 from the germline V gene are SGHVS and FQNEAQ. The CDR3 spans 14 residues.

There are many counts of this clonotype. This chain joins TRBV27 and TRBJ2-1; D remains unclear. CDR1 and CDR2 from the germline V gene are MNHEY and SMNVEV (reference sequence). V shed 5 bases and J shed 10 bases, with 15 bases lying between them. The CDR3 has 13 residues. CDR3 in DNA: TGTGCCAGCAGTCCATTCTGGGGTCGGGAGCAGTTCTTC. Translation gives CASSPFWGREQFF.

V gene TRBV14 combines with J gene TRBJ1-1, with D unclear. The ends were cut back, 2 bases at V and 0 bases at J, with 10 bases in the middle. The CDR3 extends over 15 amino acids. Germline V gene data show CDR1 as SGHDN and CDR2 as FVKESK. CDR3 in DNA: TGTGCCAGCAGCCAACAGAGTCTAATGAACACTGAAGCTTTCTTT. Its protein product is CASSQQSLMNTEAFF.

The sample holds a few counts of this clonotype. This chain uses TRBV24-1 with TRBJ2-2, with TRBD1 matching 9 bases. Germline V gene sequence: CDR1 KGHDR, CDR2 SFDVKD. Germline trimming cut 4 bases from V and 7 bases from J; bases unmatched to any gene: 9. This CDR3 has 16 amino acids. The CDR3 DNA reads TGTGCCACCAGTGACACCGGGACAGGGTTTGGCGGGGAGCTGTTTTTT. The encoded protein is CATSDTGTGFGGELFF.

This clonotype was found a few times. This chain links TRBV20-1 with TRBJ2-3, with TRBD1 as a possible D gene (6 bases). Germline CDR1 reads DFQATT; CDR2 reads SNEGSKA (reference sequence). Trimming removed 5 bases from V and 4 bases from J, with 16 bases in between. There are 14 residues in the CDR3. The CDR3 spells CSAHRELGADTQYF. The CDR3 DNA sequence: TGCAGTGCTCACAGGGAACTGGGCGCAGATACGCAGTATTTT.